The clone carrying this T cell receptor (beta chain) appeared a few times. Its antigen remains unidentified. This CDR3 contains 15 residues. The V gene end was trimmed by 2 bases and the J gene end by 5 bases; junction bases not matched to a gene: 8. Germline CDR1 MNHNY, CDR2 SVGAGI (reference sequence). These data belong to a study of blood T cells in healthy people across ages. Study findings and constraints: More naive CD4+ cells and higher diversity marked long-lived donors relative to aged donors. PBMCs were not sorted, which prevented a conclusive comparison of naive versus antigen-experienced cells. With donor CMV status unknown, expanded clonotype changes were possibly confounded.

With a J-beta primer mix and a sample-barcoded 5' primer, a second PCR ran about 6 to 11 cycles. Sequencing of every sample gave 3 million or more CDR3-containing paired-end reads. Via MiXCR, TCRdb re-called the 5' RACE reads, giving one row per CDR3 protein. Among under 1,000,000 distinct CDR3 sequences listed, roughly 40% were seen once. The sequence came from a young man in good health. Source material: blood. This rearrangement joins TRBV6-6 to TRBJ2-5; 7 bases align to TRBD1. CDR3 DNA: TGTGCCAGCAGTTACCCGACAGGGTTGGAGGAGACCCAGTACTTC. The encoded protein is CASSYPTGLEETQYF.